The source of this T cell receptor beta chain is a study of blood T cell repertoires in COVID-19. Sequenced by immunoSEQ multiplex PCR; TCRdb stores in-frame clones only, minus some. Found here are 200,000 to 250,000 clones, around 84% of them singletons; the top ten hold 18%. The CDR3 spans 15 residues. Germline CDR1 is LGHDT and CDR2 is YNNKEL (reference sequence). V shed 0 bases, J shed 4 bases, and the junction held 5 bases outside the gene matches. Sequencing was performed on peripheral blood. The rearrangement links TRBV3-1 (or the pseudogene TRBV3-2) to TRBJ2-5, with 7 bases that match TRBD1. The source of this sequence is a woman older than 75 with active or convalescent COVID-19. In nucleotides, the CDR3 is TGTGCCAGCAGCCAAGAACAGGGGCTCGGAGAGACCCAGTACTTC. Amino acid sequence: CASSQEQGLGETQYF.